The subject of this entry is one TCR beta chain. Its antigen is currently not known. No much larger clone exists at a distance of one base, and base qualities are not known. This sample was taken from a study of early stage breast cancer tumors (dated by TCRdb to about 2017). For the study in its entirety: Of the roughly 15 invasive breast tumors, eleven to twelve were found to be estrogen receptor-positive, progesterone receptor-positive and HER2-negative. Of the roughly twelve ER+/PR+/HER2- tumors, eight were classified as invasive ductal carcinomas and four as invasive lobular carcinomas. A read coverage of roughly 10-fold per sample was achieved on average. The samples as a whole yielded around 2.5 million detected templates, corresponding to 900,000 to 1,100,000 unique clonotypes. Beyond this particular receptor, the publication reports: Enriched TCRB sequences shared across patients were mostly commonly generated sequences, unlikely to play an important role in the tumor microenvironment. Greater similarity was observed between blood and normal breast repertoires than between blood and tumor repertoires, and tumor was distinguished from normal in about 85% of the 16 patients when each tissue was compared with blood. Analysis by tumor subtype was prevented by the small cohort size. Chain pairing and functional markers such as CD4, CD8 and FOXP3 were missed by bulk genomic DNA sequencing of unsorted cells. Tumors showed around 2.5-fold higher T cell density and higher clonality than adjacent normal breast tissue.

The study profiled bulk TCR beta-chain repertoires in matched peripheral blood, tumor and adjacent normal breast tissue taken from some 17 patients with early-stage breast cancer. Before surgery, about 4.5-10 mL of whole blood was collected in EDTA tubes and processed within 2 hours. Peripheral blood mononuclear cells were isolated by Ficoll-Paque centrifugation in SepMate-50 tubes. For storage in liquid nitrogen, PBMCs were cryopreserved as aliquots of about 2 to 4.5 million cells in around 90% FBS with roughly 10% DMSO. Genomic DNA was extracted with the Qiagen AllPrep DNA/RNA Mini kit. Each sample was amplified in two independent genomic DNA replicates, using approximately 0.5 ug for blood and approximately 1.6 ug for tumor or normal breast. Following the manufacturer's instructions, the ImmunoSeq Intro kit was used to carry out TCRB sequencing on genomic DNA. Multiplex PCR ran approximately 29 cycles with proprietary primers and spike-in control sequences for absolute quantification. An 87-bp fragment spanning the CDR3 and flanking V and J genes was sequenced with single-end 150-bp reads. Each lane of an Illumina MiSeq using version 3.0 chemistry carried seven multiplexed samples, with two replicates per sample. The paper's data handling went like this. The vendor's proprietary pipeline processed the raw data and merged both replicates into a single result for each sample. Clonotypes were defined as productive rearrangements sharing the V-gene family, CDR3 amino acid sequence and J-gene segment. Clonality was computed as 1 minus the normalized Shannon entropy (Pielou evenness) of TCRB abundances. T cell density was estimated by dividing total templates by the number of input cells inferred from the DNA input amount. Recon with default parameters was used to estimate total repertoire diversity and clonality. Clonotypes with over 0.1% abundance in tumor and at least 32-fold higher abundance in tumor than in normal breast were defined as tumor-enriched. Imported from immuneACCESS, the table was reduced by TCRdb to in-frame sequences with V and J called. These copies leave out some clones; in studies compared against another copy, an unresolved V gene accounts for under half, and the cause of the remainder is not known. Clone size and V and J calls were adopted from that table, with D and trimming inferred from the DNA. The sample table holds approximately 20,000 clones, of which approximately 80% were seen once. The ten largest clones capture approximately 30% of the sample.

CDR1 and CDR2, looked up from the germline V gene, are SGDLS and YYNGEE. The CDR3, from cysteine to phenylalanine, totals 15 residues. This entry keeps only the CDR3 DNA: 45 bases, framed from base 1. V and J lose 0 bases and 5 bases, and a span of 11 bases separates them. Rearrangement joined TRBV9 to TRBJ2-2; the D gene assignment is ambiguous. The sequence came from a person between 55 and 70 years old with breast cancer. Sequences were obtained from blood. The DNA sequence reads TGTGCCAGCAGCGTAGGGTTAGCCGGAACCGGGGAGCTGTTTTTT. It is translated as CASSVGLAGTGELFF.